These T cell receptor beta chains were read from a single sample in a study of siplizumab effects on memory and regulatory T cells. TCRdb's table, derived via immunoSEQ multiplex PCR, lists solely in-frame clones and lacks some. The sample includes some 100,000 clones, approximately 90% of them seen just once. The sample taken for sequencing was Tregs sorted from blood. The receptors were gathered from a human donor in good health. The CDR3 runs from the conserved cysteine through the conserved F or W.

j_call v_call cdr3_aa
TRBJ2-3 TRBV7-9 CASSRQGFRDTQYF
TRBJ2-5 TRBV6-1 CASNLGGWETQYF
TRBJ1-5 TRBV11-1 CASSSYWGQGHQPQHF
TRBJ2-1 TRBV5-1 CASSVSGGREQFF
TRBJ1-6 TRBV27 CASGKGGPRDSPLHF
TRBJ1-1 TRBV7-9 CASSFDRVGQNTEAFF
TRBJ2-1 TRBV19 CASRRTGGNNEQFF
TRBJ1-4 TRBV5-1 CASSPMPAYHEKLFF
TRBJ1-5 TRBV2 CASSTPGQGSPMGNQPQHF
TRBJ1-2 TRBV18 CASSPLDRIYGYTF
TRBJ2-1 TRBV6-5 CASSKLTGFEQFF
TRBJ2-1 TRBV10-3 CAIRGQGPYNEQFF
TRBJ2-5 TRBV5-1 CASSLGVDETQYF
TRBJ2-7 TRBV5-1 CASSFGYAGTTAYEQYF
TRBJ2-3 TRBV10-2 CASSVPTGTSGFPGTDTQYF
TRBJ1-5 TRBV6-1 CASSEVPGQGEGNQPQHF
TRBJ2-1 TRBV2 CASTLAGQNEQFF
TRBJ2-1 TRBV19 CASTLGSGRINEQFF
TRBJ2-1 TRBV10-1 CASSSPGQADHEQFF
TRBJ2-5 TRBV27 CASSLGTPRRETQYF
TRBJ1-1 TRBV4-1 CASSQDLAEGRSFEAFF
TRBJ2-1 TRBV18 CASSGGNEQFF
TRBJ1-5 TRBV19 CASSMGLSSNQPQHF
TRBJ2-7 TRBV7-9 CASSFGSYEQYF
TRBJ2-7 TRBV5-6 CASSLGQGSGYF
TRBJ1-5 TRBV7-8 CASNPTGGISYQPQHF
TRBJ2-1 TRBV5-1 CASSGSSYNEQFF
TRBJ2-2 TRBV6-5 CASSPDRAGELFF
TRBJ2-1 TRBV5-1 CASFGLAGVGEQFF
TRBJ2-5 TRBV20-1 CSALGSETQYF
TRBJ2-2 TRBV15 CATSREITGGELFF
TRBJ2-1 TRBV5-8 CASSLGGGLAAYNEQFF
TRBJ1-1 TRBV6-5 CASSYRAEAFF
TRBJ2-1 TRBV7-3 CASSPGQGYLGQFF
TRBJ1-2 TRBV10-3 CAIRRTDLNYGYTF
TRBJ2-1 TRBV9 CAAPPYNEQFF
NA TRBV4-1 CASSQEGIGRAYEQYF
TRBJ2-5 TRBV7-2 CASSLGGRVETQYF
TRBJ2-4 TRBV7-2 CASTPRAGGGAKNIQYF
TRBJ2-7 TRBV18 CASSPSSGRVLGGEQYF
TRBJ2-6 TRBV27 CATTAGGGKSGANVLTF
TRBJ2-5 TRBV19 CASSDTSGAKDWETQYF
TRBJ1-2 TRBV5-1 CASSAQNLNYGYTF
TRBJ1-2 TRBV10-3 CAISEGQGYGYTF
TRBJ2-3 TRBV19 CASNTGRYTDTQYF
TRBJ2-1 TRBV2 CASNPSGRGNEQFF
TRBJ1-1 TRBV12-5 CASGLGTGSPTEAFF
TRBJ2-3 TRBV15 CATSRGKGGGTDTQYF
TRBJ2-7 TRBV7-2 CASSSTGGGEQYF
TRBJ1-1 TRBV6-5 CASSYSTGGGREAFF
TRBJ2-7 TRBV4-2 CASSQEVKGEVGGQYF
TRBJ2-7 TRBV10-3 CAIRGGGTGNEQYF
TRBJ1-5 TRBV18 CASSPRNRDQPQHF
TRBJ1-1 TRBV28 CASRSLSWDTEAFF
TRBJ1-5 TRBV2 CASTDLGPQHF
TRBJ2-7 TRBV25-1 CASRRTANDEQYF
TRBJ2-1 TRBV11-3 CASSLAGRNEQFF
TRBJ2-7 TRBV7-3 CASSTYSLGEQYF
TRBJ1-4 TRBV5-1 CASSLEGGNEKLFF